The 13 T cell receptor beta chains in this list originate from one sample, sequenced in a study of T cells after somatic rescue of genetic block. Some clones are missing from TCRdb's copy, which holds only in-frame ones; the method was immunoSEQ multiplex PCR. The sample carries tens of thousands of clones, about nine tenths recorded once. The sample comprised peripheral blood mononuclear cells (PBMCs). The receptors come from a man between 40 and 49 years old.

The rearrangement joins TRBV14 to TRBJ2-3; D might be TRBD2 (7 bases). Germline CDR1 reads SGHDN; CDR2 reads FVKESK. CDR3 length: 16 residues. V lost 5 bases and J 3 bases, leaving 18 bases between the germline ends. CDR3 loop: CASSARGRGMTDTQYF. The CDR3 DNA is TGTGCCAGCAGCGCCCGGGGGCGGGGGATGACAGATACGCAGTATTTT.

The chain is built from TRBV5-1 and TRBJ1-3, with unresolved D. V was shortened by 1 base and J by 3 bases, with 8 bases between the two germline ends. The CDR3 sequence is 14 residues long. Germline V gives CDR1 SGHRS, CDR2 YFSETQ. The CDR3 reads CASSLSGFGNTIYF. The CDR3 region has the DNA TGCGCCAGCAGCTTGAGCGGATTTGGAAACACCATATATTTT.

For the CDR3, the DNA is TGTGCCAGCAGCTTATCGGGGGGGAGCTCCTACAATGAGCAGTTCTTC. Translation gives CASSLSGGSSYNEQFF. This chain uses TRBV7-6 with TRBJ2-1; 8 bases are shared with TRBD2. Germline values: CDR1 SGHVS, CDR2 FNYEAQ. Losses at the gene ends were 2 bases for V and 0 bases for J; bases not matched to a gene: 3. There are 16 residues in the CDR3.

The chain uses TRBV11-2 and TRBJ2-1; 7 bases match TRBD1. CDR1 and CDR2 from the germline V gene are SGHAT and FQNNGV. The CDR3 covers 14 residues. The V gene end was trimmed by 6 bases and the J gene end by 2 bases; junction bases not matched to a gene: 4. CDR3 DNA sequence: TGTGCCAGCAGACCGGGACAGCCCTACAATGAGCAGTTCTTC. Translation: CASRPGQPYNEQFF.

The chain has TRBV5-1 and TRBJ2-7; D ambiguous. Trimming took 5 bases from V and 5 from J, leaving 17 bases between them. Per germline, CDR1 SGHRS and CDR2 YFSETQ. The CDR3 is 14 residues long. CDR3 amino acids: CASRSRFSVHEQYF. CDR3 sequence (DNA): TGCGCCAGCAGGTCTAGGTTCTCAGTTCACGAGCAGTACTTC.

The genes are TRBV6-5 and TRBJ1-5, with a tentative D call TRBD1 (5 bases). Per the germline V gene, CDR1 is MNHEY and CDR2 is SVGAGI. V shed 4 bases and J shed 2 bases, with 12 bases lying between them. The CDR3 is 15 amino acids. The CDR3 bases are TGTGCCAGCAGTTCAGGGAGTTCGGGCAATCAGCCCCAGCATTTT. It specifies CASSSGSSGNQPQHF.

The V gene is TRBV9, the J gene TRBJ2-1; a possible D gene is TRBD1 (6 bases). The V end lost 3 bases, the J end lost 3 bases, and 10 bases lay between the germline ends. The CDR3 is made up of 14 amino acids. The germline gives CDR1 SGDLS, CDR2 YYNGEE. As DNA, the CDR3 is TGTGCCAGCAGCGCGACAGGCGGCTACAATGAGCAGTTCTTC. Amino acids: CASSATGGYNEQFF.

The V call is TRBV7-9, the J call TRBJ2-7, with a possible D match to TRBD1 (5 bases). The V end was cut by 4 bases, the J end by 6 bases, with 13 bases between. There are 13 residues in the CDR3. Germline CDR1 and CDR2: SEHNR and FQNEAQ (reference sequence). The CDR3: CASSYPPGFEQYF. Here the CDR3 DNA reads TGTGCCAGCAGCTATCCCCCAGGGTTCGAGCAGTACTTC.

The rearrangement joins TRBV9 to TRBJ1-2; 9 nucleotides match TRBD1. V lost 6 bases and J lost 3; bases outside the gene matches: 12. Germline V gene sequence: CDR1 SGDLS, CDR2 YYNGEE. The length of the CDR3 is 16 residues. The CDR3 is CASKPTGGVLDYGYTF. CDR3 sequence (DNA): TGTGCCAGCAAGCCGACAGGGGGTGTGCTCGACTATGGCTACACCTTC.

The chain uses TRBV19 and TRBJ2-3; TRBD2 matches 9 bases. Germline CDR1 and CDR2: LNHDA and SQIVND (reference sequence). V lost 3 bases to trimming and J lost 5 bases; unmatched junction nucleotides: 12. The CDR3 has 17 residues. The CDR3 nucleotides read TGTGCCAGTAGTATGTTGTTCTCGGGACTAGCAAAAGATACGCAGTATTTT. This codes for CASSMLFSGLAKDTQYF.

This rearrangement joins TRBV28 to TRBJ1-1; D is unresolved. This CDR3 has 13 residues. The ends were cut back, 2 bases at V and 7 bases at J, with 11 bases in the middle. Germline V gene data show CDR1 as MDHEN and CDR2 as SYDVKM. CDR3 protein: CASSLVRADEAFF. The CDR3 DNA follows: TGTGCCAGCAGTTTAGTGCGGGCGGATGAAGCTTTCTTT.

This chain joins TRBV18 and TRBJ1-5, with a tentative D call TRBD1 (5 bases). CDR3 length: 15 amino acids. V gave up 3 bases and J gave up 0 bases, with 9 bases separating them. Germline V gene sequence: CDR1 KGHSH, CDR2 LQKENI. The chain's CDR3 is CASSPGVNSNQPQHF. For the CDR3, the DNA is TGTGCCAGCTCACCGGGGGTTAATAGCAATCAGCCCCAGCATTTT.

CDR3 DNA: TGTGCCAGCTCCCAGGGACAGGAAATCTCCTACGAGCAGTACTTC. It is translated as CASSQGQEISYEQYF. The chain employs TRBV18 and TRBJ2-7; 8 positions match TRBD1. The J segment lost 0 bases and the V segment lost 6 bases, leaving 7 bases of the junction unmatched. Germline V gene lookup returns CDR1 KGHSH and CDR2 LQKENI. This CDR3 region has 15 residues.